These 7 T cell receptor beta chains share one sample of origin, sequenced in a study of vaccination effects on CD4 cells after COVID-19. Subsequent to a culture period of more than 9 days, CD4+ T cells were isolated. Some clones are missing from TCRdb's copy, which holds only in-frame ones; the method was immunoSEQ multiplex PCR. The repertoire includes about 74,000 clones, roughly four fifths of them detected once, and about 2.1% sits in the top ten. These receptors lack a known antigen. Sequencing was performed on CD4+ T cells from PBMCs cultured without peptide, taken before COVID-19 vaccination. These TCRs come from a human donor who received a COVID-19 vaccine.

V is TRBV2 and J is TRBJ1-3; TRBD1 aligns across 9 bases. V dropped 9 bases and J dropped 4; count of bases not matched to a gene: 16. This CDR3 spans 17 amino acids. From germline, CDR1 is SNHLY and CDR2 FYNNEI. The CDR3 bases are TGTGCCAGAAGGAAAGGGACAGGGACAGATTCGGGAAACACCATATATTTT. Its protein product is CARRKGTGTDSGNTIYF.

The gene calls are TRBV5-1 and TRBJ1-5, with D maybe TRBD1 (6 bases). This CDR3 spans 15 amino acids. Per the germline V gene, CDR1 is SGHRS and CDR2 is YFSETQ. Trimming stripped 0 bases from V and 7 bases from J, with 14 bases between. The CDR3 DNA is TGCGCCAGCAGCTTGGAGGCAGGGGTGGGGCAGCCCCAGCATTTT. It specifies CASSLEAGVGQPQHF.

This rearrangement joins TRBV11-3 to TRBJ2-6; TRBD1 or TRBD2 may be the D gene (5 bases each). CDR1 is SGHNT and CDR2 is YENEEA in the germline V gene. The CDR3 has 17 amino acids. V lost 5 bases and J lost 4, with 18 bases in between. The CDR3 DNA reads as TGTGCCAGCAGCCTCGGGGACCTCCTTGCAGGGGCCAACGTCCTGACTTTC. This codes for CASSLGDLLAGANVLTF.

This rearrangement joins TRBV6-1 to TRBJ2-7; a possible D gene is TRBD1 (5 bases). CDR1 is MNHNS, CDR2 SASEGT, per germline. The CDR3 extends over 13 amino acids. Deletions cut 1 base from V and 4 bases from J, with 8 bases between. The CDR3 loop reads CASSEGGAYEQYV. As DNA, the CDR3 is TGTGCCAGCAGTGAAGGTGGGGCATACGAGCAGTACGTC.

Only one count was recorded for this clone. The V call is TRBV6-1, the J call TRBJ2-1; 10 nucleotides agree with TRBD2. The CDR3 contains 15 residues. Germline CDR1 and CDR2: MNHNS and SASEGT. The V and J ends lost 6 bases and 5 bases, in that order; junction bases with no gene match: 7. This chain's CDR3 is CASSTKGLANNEQFF. Here the CDR3 DNA reads TGTGCCAGCAGCACCAAGGGACTAGCGAACAATGAGCAGTTCTTC.

The chain carries TRBV19 and TRBJ2-4; D is possibly TRBD1 (6 bases). The V gene lost 4 bases and the J gene lost 0 bases, with 10 bases spanning the gap. The germline V gene has CDR1 LNHDA and CDR2 SQIVND (reference sequence). The CDR3 runs to 15 residues. The CDR3 nucleotides are TGTGCCAGTAGTAGCAGGGGATTAGCCAAAAACATTCAGTACTTC. The encoded protein is CASSSRGLAKNIQYF. The whole variable domain, remainder taken from reference TRBV19 and TRBJ2-4, is DGGITQSPKYLFRKEGQNVTLSCEQNLNHDAMYWYRQDPGQGLRLIYYSQIVNDFQKGDIAEGYSVSREKKESFPLTVTSAQKNPTAFYLCASSSRGLAKNIQYFGAGTRLSVL.

The genes are TRBV19 and TRBJ1-2; D remains unclear. The CDR3 has 13 residues. V gave up 3 bases and J gave up 6 bases, with 11 bases separating them. CDR1 is LNHDA and CDR2 is SQIVND in the germline V gene (reference sequence). CDR3 loop: CASSMRVDDGYTF. DNA for the CDR3: TGTGCCAGTAGTATGAGGGTTGACGATGGCTACACCTTC. Looking up the rest from reference TRBV19 and TRBJ1-2 gives the full variable domain: DGGITQSPKYLFRKEGQNVTLSCEQNLNHDAMYWYRQDPGQGLRLIYYSQIVNDFQKGDIAEGYSVSREKKESFPLTVTSAQKNPTAFYLCASSMRVDDGYTFGSGTRLTVV.